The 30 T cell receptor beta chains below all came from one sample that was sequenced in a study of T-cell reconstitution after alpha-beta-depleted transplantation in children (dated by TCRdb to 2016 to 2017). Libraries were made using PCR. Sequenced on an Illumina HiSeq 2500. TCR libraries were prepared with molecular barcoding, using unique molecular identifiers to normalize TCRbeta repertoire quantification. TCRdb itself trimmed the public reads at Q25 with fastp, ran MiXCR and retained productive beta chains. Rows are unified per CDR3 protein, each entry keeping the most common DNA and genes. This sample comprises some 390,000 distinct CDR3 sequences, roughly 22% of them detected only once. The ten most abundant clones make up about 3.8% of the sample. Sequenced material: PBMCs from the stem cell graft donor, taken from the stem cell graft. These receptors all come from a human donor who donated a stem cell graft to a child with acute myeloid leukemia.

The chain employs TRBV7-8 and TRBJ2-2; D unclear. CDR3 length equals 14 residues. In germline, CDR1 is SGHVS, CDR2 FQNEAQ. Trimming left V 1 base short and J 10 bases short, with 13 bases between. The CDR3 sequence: CASSLVGWSPELFF. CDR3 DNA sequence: TGTGCCAGCAGCTTAGTGGGGTGGTCTCCGGAGCTGTTTTTT. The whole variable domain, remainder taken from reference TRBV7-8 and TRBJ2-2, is GAGVSQSPRYKVAKRGQDVALRCDPISGHVSLFWYQQALGQGPEFLTYFQNEAQLDKSGLPSDRFFAERPEGSVSTLKIQRTQQEDSAVYLCASSLVGWSPELFFGEGSRLTVL.

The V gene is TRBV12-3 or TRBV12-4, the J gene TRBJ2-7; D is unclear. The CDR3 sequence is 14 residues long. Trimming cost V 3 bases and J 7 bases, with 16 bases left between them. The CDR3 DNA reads TGTGCCAGCAGTTTCGCGACTTCAACCCGAGAGCAGTACTTC. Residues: CASSFATSTREQYF.

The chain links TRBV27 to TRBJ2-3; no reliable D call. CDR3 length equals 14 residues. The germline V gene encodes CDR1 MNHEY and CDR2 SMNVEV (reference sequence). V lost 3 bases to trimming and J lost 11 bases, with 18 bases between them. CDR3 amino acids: CASSFSARAMGQYF. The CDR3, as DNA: TGTGCCAGCAGTTTTTCAGCTCGGGCCATGGGGCAGTATTTT.

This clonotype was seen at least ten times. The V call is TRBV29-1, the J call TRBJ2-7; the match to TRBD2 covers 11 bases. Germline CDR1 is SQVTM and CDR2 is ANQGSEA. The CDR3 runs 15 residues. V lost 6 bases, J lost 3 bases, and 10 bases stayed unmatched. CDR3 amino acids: CSVNDSGRGRYEQYF. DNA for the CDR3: TGCAGCGTAAACGATAGCGGGAGGGGTCGCTACGAGCAGTACTTC.

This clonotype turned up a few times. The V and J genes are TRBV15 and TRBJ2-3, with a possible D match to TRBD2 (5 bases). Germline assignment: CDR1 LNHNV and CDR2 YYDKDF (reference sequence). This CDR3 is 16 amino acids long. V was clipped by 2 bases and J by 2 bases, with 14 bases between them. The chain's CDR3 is CATSRRGSPITDTQYF. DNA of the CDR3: TGTGCCACCAGCAGACGGGGTTCTCCCATCACAGATACGCAGTATTTT.

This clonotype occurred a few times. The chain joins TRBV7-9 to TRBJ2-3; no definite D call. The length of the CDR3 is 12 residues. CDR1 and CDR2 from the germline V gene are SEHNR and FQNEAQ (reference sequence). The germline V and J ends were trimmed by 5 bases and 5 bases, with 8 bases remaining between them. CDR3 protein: CASSQARDTQYF. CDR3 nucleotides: TGTGCCAGCAGCCAAGCCCGAGATACGCAGTATTTT.

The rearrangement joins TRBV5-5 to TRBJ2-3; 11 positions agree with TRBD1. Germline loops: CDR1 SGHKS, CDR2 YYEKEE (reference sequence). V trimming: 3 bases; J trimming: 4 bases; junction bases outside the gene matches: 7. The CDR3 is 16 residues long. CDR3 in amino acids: CASSSHRGQGADTQYF. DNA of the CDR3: TGTGCCAGCAGCTCTCATCGGGGACAGGGGGCAGATACGCAGTATTTT.

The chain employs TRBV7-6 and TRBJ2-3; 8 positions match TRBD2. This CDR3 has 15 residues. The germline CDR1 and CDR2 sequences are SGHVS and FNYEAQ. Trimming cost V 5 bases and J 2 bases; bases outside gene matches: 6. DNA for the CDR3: TGTGCCAGCAGCCTTATAGCGGGGACCACAGATACGCAGTATTTT. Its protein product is CASSLIAGTTDTQYF.

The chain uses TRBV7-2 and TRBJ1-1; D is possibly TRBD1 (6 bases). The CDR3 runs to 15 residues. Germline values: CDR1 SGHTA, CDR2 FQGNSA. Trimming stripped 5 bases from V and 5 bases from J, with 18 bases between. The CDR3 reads CASSLSIRGRTEAFF. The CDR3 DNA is TGTGCCAGCAGCCTATCTATCAGGGGAAGGACTGAAGCTTTCTTT.

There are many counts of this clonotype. CDR3 protein: CASSFEGTGNTIYF. CDR3 in DNA: TGTGCCAGCAGTTTTGAAGGGACTGGAAACACCATATATTTT. The V gene is TRBV28, the J gene TRBJ1-3; no clear D gene. V was shortened by 3 bases and J by 2 bases, with 8 bases between the two germline ends. Looked up from germline, CDR1 is MDHEN and CDR2 is SYDVKM. The CDR3 is 14 amino acids.

The CDR3 region has the DNA TGTGCCAGCACCCCCATGGGGGAATACGAGCAGTACTTC. Translated: CASTPMGEYEQYF. The chain recombines TRBV6-6 with TRBJ2-7; D may correspond to TRBD1 or TRBD2 (5 bases each). The V gene lost 7 bases and the J gene lost 4 bases, with 14 bases spanning the gap. In germline, CDR1 is MNHNY, CDR2 SVGAGI (reference sequence). The CDR3 runs 13 residues.

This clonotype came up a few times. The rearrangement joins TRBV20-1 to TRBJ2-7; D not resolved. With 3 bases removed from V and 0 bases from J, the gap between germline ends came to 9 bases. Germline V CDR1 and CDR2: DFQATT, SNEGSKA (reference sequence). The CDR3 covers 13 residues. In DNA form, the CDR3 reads TGCAGTGCTAGTGGTGCTACCTCCTACGAGCAGTACTTC. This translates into CSASGATSYEQYF.

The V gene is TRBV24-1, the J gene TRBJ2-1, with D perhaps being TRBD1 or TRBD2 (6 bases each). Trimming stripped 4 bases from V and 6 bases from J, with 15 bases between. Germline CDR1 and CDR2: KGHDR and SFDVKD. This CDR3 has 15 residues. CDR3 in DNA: TGTGCCACCAGTGACCGCAGCGGAGGGGGCAATGAGCAGTTCTTC. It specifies CATSDRSGGGNEQFF.

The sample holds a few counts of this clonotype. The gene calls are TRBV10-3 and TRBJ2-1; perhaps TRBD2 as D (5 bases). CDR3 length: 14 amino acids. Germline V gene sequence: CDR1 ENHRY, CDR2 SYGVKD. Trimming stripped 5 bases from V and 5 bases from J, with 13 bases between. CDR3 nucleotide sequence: TGTGCCATCAGTAATCGGGATGGGGACAATGAGCAGTTCTTC. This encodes CAISNRDGDNEQFF.

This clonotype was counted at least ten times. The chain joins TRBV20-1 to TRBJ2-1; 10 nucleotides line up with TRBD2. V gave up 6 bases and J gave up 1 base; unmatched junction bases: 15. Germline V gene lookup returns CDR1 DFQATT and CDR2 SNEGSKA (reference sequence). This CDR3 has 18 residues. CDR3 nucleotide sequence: TGCAGTGCCCAAAGGTCAGCGGGAGGGCTTCCATCCTACAATGAGCAGTTCTTC. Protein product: CSAQRSAGGLPSYNEQFF.

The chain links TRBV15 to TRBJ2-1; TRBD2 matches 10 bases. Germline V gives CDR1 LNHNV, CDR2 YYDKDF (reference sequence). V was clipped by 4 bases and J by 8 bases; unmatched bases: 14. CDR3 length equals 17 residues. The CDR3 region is CATSTRGSGRLCDEQFF. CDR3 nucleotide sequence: TGTGCCACCAGCACCCGGGGTAGCGGGAGGTTGTGCGATGAGCAGTTCTTC. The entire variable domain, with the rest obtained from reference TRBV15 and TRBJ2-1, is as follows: DAMVIQNPRYQVTQFGKPVTLSCSQTLNHNVMYWYQQKSSQAPKLLFHYYDKDFNNEADTPDNFQSRRPNTSFCFLDIRSPGLGDTAMYLCATSTRGSGRLCDEQFFGPGTRLTVL.

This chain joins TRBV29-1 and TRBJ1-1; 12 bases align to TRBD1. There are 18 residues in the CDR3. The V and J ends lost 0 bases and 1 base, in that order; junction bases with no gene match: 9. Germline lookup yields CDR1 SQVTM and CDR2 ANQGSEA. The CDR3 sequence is CSVEDPGTGGARNTEAFF. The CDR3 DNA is TGCAGCGTTGAAGACCCCGGGACAGGGGGCGCCAGGAACACTGAAGCTTTCTTT.

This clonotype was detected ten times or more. The CDR3 coding sequence is TGCAGCGTTGTAGTGAAAGCGGGAACGTTTGCCGGGGAGCTGTTTTTT. Protein: CSVVVKAGTFAGELFF. The V call is TRBV29-1, the J call TRBJ2-2; 7 bases match TRBD2. V trimming: 4 bases; J trimming: 6 bases; junction bases outside the gene matches: 14. CDR1 and CDR2 from the germline V gene are SQVTM and ANQGSEA. The CDR3 is 16 amino acids.

CDR3 sequence (DNA): TGTGCCAGCAGCCAAGTAACCAGCTACGAGCAGTACTTC. It translates to CASSQVTSYEQYF. The genes are TRBV3-1 and TRBJ2-7, with no clear D. Germline lookup yields CDR1 LGHDT and CDR2 YNNKEL (reference sequence). V shed 1 base and J shed 3 bases, with 7 bases lying between them. The CDR3 is made up of 13 amino acids.

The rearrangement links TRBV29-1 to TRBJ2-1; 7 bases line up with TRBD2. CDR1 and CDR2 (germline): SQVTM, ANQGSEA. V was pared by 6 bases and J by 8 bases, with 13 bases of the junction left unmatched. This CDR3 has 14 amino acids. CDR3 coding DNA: TGCAGCGTCCCCAGGCGGGGGAGGCGATATGAGCAGTTCTTC. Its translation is CSVPRRGRRYEQFF.

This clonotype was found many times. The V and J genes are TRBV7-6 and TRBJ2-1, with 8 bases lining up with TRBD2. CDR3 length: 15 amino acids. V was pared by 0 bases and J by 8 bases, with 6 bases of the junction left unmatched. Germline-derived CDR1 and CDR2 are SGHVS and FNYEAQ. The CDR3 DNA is TGTGCCAGCAGCTTAGCCCTAGCGGGCGTGGATGAGCAGTTCTTC. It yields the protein CASSLALAGVDEQFF. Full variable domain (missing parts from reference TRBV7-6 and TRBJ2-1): GAGVSQSPRYKVTKRGQDVALRCDPISGHVSLYWYRQALGQGPEFLTYFNYEAQQDKSGLPNDRFSAERPEGSISTLTIQRTEQRDSAMYRCASSLALAGVDEQFFGPGTRLTVL.

CDR3: CSARHSGQLNEKLFF. DNA for the CDR3: TGCAGTGCTAGACATTCGGGACAGCTTAATGAAAAACTGTTTTTT. The chain joins TRBV20-1 to TRBJ1-4; 7 nucleotides agree with TRBD1. CDR3 length: 15 residues. Germline values: CDR1 DFQATT, CDR2 SNEGSKA (reference sequence). The V and J ends lost 2 bases and 4 bases, in that order; junction bases with no gene match: 7.

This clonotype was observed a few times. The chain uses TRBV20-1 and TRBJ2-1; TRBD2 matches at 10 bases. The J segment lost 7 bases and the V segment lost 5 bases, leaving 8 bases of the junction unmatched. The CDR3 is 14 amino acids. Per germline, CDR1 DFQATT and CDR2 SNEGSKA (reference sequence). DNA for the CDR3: TGCAGTGCTTTCCTAGCGGGAGTACTTAATGAGCAGTTCTTC. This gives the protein CSAFLAGVLNEQFF.

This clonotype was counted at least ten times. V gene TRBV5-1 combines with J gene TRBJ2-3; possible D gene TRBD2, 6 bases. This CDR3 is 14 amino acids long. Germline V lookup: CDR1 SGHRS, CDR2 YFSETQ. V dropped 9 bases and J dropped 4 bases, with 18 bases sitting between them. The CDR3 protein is CATKDNWRADTQYF. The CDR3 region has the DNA TGCGCCACAAAGGACAACTGGAGGGCAGATACGCAGTATTTT.

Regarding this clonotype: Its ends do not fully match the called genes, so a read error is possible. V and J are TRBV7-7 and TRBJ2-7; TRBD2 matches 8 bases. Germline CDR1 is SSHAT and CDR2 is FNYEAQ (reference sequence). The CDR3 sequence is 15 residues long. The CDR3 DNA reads TGTGCTAGCAGCTTAGCGCTCGGGGGGGCCTACGAGCAGTACTTC. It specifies CASSLALGGAYEQYF.

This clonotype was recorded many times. Here the CDR3 DNA reads TGTGCCAGCAGTGGGTCCCCCGACAGCAACTATGGCTACACCTTC. Its translation: CASSGSPDSNYGYTF. V and J are TRBV25-1 and TRBJ1-2, with D maybe TRBD1 (5 bases). The CDR3 sequence is 15 residues long. CDR1 is MGHDK, CDR2 SYGVNS, per germline. V was cut by 4 bases and J by 2 bases, with 14 bases left in between.

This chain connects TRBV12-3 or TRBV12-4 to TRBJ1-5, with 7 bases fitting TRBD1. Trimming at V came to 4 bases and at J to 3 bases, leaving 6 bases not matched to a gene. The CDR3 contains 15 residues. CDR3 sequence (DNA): TGTGCCAGCAGTTACCCCGGGACAGACAATCAGCCCCAGCATTTT. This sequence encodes CASSYPGTDNQPQHF.

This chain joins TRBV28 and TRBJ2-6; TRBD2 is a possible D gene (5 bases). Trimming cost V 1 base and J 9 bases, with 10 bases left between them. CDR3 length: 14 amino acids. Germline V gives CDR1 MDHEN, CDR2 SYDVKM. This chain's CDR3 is CASSLSGTDNVLTF. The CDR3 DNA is TGTGCCAGCAGTTTATCGGGAACGGACAACGTCCTGACTTTC. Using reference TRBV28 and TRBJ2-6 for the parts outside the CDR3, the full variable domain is DVKVTQSSRYLVKRTGEKVFLECVQDMDHENMFWYRQDPGLGLRLIYFSYDVKMKEKGDIPEGYSVSREKKERFSLILESASTNQTSMYLCASSLSGTDNVLTFGAGSRLTVL.

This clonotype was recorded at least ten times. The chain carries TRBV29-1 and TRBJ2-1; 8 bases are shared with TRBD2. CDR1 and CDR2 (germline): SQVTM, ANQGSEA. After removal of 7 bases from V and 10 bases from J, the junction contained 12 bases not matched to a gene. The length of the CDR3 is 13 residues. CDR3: CSARTSSRFEQFF. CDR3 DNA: TGCAGCGCCAGGACTAGCTCCCGTTTCGAGCAGTTCTTC.

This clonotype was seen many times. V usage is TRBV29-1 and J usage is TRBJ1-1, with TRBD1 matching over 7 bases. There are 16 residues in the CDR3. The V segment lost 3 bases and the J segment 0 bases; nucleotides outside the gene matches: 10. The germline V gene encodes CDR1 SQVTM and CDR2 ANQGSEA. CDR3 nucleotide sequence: TGCAGCGTTGAGAGGGGACAGACCCTTTTGAACACTGAAGCTTTCTTT. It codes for CSVERGQTLLNTEAFF.